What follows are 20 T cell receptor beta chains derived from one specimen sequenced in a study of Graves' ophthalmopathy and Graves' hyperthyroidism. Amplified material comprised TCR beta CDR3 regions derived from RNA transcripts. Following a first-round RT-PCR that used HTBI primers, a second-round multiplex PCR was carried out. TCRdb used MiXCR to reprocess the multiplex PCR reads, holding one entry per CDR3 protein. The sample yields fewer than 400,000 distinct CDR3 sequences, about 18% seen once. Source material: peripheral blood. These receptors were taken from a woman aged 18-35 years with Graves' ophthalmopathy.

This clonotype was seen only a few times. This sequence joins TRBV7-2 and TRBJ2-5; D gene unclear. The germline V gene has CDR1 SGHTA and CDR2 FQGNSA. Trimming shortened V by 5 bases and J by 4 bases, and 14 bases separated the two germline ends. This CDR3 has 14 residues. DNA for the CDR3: TGTGCCAGCAGCCCAGAGTGGTGGGGAGAGACCCAGTACTTC. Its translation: CASSPEWWGETQYF.

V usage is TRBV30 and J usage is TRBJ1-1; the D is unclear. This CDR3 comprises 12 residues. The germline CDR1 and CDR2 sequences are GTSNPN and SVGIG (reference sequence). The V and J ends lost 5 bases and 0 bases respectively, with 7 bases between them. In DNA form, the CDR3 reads TGTGCCTGGCTCCAGGTGAACACTGAAGCTTTCTTT. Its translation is CAWLQVNTEAFF.

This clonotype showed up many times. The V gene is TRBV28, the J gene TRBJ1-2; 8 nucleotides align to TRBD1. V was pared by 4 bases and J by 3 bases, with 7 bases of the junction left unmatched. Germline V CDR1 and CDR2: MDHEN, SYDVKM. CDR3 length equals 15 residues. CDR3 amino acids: CASSSPGQAYYGYTF. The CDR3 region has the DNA TGTGCCAGCAGTTCTCCGGGACAGGCCTACTATGGCTACACCTTC.

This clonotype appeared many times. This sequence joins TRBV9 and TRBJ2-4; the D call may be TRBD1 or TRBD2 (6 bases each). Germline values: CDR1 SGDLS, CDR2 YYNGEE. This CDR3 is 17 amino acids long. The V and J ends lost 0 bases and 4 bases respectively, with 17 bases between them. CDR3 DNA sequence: TGTGCCAGCAGCGTAGATACGGGGGCAGGAGTTAAAAACATTCAGTACTTC. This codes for CASSVDTGAGVKNIQYF.

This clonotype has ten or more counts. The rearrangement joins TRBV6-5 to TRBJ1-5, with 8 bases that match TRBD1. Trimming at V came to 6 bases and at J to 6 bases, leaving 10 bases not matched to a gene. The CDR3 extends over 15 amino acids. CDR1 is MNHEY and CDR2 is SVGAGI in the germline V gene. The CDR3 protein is CASRVTGEGGQPQHF. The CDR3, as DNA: TGTGCCAGCAGGGTGACAGGGGAGGGCGGTCAGCCCCAGCATTTT.

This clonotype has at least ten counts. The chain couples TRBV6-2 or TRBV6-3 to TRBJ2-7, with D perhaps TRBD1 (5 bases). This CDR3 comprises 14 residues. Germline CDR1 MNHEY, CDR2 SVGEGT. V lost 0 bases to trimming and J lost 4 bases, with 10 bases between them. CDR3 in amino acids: CASSYSKTAYEQYF. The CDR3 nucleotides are TGTGCCAGCAGTTACTCGAAGACAGCTTACGAGCAGTACTTC.

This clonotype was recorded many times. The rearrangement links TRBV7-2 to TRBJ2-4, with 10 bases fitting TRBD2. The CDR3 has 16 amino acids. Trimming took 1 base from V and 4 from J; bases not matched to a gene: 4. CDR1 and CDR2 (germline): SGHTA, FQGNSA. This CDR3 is CASSLVASGGKNIQYF. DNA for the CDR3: TGTGCCAGCAGCTTAGTAGCTAGCGGGGGAAAAAACATTCAGTACTTC.

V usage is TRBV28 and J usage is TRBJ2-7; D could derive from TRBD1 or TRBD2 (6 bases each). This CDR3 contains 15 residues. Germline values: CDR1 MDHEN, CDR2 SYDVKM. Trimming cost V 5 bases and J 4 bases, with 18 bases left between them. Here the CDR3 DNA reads TGTGCCAGCAGTGCAGGAGGGGGTACAGGGTACGAGCAGTACTTC. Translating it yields CASSAGGGTGYEQYF.

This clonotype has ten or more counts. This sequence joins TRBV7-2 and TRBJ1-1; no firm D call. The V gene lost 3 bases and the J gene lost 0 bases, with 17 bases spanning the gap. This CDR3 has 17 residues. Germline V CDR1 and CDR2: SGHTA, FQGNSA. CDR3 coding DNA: TGTGCCAGCAGCTTTCTAGGGTCAGGCACTTTGAACACTGAAGCTTTCTTT. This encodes CASSFLGSGTLNTEAFF. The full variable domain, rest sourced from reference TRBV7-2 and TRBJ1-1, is GAGVSQSPSNKVTEKGKDVELRCDPISGHTALYWYRQSLGQGLEFLIYFQGNSAPDKSGLPSDRFSAERTGGSVSTLTIQRTQQEDSAVYLCASSFLGSGTLNTEAFFGQGTRLTVV.

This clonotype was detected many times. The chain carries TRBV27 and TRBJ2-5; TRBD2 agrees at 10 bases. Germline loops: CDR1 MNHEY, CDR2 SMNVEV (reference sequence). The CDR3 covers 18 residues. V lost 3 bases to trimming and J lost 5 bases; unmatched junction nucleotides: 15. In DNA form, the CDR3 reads TGTGCCAGCAGTTTGACCCCCCTCCCGGGACTAGCGTCGGAGACCCAGTACTTC. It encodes CASSLTPLPGLASETQYF.

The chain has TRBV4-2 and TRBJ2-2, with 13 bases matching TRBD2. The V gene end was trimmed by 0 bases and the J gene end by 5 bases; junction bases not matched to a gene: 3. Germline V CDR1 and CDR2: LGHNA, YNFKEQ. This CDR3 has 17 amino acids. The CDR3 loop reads CASSQDGTSGETGELFF. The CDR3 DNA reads TGTGCCAGCAGCCAAGATGGGACTAGCGGGGAGACCGGGGAGCTGTTTTTT.

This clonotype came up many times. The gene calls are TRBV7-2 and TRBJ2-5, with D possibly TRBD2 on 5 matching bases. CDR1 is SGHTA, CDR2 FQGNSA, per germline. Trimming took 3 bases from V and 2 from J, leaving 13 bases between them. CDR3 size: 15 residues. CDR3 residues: CASSLRAARQETQYF. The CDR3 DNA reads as TGTGCCAGCAGCTTGAGGGCGGCCAGACAAGAGACCCAGTACTTC.

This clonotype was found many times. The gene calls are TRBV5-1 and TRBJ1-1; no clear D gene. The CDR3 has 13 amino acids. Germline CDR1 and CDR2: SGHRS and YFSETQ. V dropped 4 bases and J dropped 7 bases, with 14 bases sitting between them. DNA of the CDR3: TGCGCCAGCAGCCTTTTTGCCTCCCGTGAAGCTTTCTTT. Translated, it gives CASSLFASREAFF.

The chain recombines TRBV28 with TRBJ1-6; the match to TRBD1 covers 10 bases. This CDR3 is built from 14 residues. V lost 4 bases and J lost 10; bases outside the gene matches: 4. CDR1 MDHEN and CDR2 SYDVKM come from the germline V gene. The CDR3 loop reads CASSSGQGRSPLHF. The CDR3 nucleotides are TGTGCCAGCAGTTCGGGACAGGGGCGGTCACCCCTCCACTTT.

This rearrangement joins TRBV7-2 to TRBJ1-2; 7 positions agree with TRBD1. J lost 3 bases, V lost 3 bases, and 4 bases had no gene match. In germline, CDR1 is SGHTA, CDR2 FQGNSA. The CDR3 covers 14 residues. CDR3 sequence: CASSLGQYDYGYTF. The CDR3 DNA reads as TGTGCCAGCAGCTTGGGACAGTATGACTATGGCTACACCTTC.

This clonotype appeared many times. CDR3 region: CASSLGQTGEQYF. In nucleotides, the CDR3 is TGTGCCAGCAGCTTAGGCCAGACAGGCGAGCAGTACTTC. The V and J genes are TRBV11-2 and TRBJ2-7, with D tentatively TRBD1 (6 bases). V was pared by 1 base and J by 6 bases, with 10 bases between. Germline V gene sequence: CDR1 SGHAT, CDR2 FQNNGV. This CDR3 contains 13 residues.

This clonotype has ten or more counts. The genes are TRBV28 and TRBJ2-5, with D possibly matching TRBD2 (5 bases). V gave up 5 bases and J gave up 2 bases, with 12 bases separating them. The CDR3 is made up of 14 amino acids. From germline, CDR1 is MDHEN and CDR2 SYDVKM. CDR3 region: CASSPLGRQETQYF. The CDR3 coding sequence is TGTGCCAGCAGTCCGCTGGGGAGACAAGAGACCCAGTACTTC. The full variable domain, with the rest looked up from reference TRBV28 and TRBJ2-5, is DVKVTQSSRYLVKRTGEKVFLECVQDMDHENMFWYRQDPGLGLRLIYFSYDVKMKEKGDIPEGYSVSREKKERFSLILESASTNQTSMYLCASSPLGRQETQYFGPGTRLLVL.

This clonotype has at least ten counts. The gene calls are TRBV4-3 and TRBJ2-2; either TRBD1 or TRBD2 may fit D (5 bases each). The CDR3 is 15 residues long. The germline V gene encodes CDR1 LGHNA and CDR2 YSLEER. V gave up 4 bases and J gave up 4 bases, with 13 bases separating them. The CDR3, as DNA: TGCGCCAGCAGCCCAACGGGACCCGGCACCGGGGAGCTGTTTTTT. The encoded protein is CASSPTGPGTGELFF.

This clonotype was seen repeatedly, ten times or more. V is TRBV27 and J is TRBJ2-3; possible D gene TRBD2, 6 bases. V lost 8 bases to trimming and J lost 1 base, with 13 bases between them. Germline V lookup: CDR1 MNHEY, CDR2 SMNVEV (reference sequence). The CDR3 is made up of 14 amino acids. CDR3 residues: CASAGIFGTDTQYF. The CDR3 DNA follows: TGTGCCAGCGCGGGGATCTTTGGCACAGATACGCAGTATTTT.

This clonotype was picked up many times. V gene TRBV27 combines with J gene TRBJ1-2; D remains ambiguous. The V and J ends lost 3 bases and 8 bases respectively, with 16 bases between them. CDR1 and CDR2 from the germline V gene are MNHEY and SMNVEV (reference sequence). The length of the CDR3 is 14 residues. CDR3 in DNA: TGTGCCAGCAGTTTTGGTGCGGGAGTCGTAGGCTACACCTTC. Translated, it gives CASSFGAGVVGYTF.